The present entry profiles one T cell receptor beta chain with its context. Its matching antigen is unknown. The repertoire was sequenced with immunoSEQ multiplex PCR; TCRdb's copy has only in-frame clones and lacks some. The sample holds about 67,000 clones, approximately 82% seen once. The CDR3 is made up of 15 amino acids. Germline V lookup: CDR1 MNHEY, CDR2 SMNVEV (reference sequence). Trimming at V came to 0 bases and at J to 6 bases, leaving 2 bases not matched to a gene. Time point reported: baseline, week 1 (first vaccination visit). Treatment described: pre-vaccination baseline after standard-of-care therapy. New IDH1-mutant, ATRX-lost WHO grade 3 or 4 astrocytomas occurred in donors. This sample is drawn from a study of a mutant IDH1 vaccine in newly diagnosed glioma. Looking at the study overall: Antecedent treatment encompassed radiotherapy, temozolomide, or their combination; the majority received both.

Findings and limits, study-wide: Pseudoprogression apparently lacked any relation to changes in top peripheral T cell clonotypes. Patients showed vaccine-induced immune responses at a rate of roughly 93%.

The receptor comes from a woman under 30 with glioma. Some clones in this sample may be carry-over from other donors' samples. The sequenced sample was peripheral blood mononuclear cells (PBMCs), obtained from a glioma patient treated with radiotherapy, temozolomide or both. The rearrangement joins TRBV27 to TRBJ1-6, with TRBD1 matching 7 bases. In DNA form, the CDR3 reads TGTGCCAGCAGTTTATCCCAGGGGGTTAATTCACCCCTCCACTTT. Its protein is CASSLSQGVNSPLHF.